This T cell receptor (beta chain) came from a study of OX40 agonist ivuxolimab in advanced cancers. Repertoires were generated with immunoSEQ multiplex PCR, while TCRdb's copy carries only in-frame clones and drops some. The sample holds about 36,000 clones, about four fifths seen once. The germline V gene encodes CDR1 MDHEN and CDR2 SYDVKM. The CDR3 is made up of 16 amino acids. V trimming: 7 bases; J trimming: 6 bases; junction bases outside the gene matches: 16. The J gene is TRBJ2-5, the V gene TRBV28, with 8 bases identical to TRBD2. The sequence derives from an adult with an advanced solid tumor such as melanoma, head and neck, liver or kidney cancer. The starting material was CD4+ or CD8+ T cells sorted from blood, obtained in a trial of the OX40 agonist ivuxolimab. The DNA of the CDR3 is TGTGCCAGCAATCGGGGGGGCGTAATGGGAGGACAGACCCAGTACTTC. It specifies CASNRGGVMGGQTQYF.